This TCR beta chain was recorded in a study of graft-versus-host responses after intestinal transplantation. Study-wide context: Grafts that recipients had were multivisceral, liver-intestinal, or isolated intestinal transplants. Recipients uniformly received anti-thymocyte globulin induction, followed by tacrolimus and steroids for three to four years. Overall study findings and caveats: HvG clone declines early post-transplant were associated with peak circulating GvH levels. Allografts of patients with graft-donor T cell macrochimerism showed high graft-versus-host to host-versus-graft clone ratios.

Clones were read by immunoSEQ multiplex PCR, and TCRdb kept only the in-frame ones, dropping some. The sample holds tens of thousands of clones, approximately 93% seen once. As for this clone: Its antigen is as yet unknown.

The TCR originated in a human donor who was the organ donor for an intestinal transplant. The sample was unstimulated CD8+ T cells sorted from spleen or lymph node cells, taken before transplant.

The CDR3 region is CASSFGLAGYNEQFF. CDR3 nucleotide sequence: TGTGCCAGTAGTTTCGGACTAGCGGGCTACAATGAGCAGTTCTTC. V usage is TRBV19 and J usage is TRBJ2-1; 11 nucleotides match TRBD2. The CDR3 sequence is 15 residues long. The ends lost 5 bases at V and 3 bases at J; junction bases unmatched: 3. CDR1 and CDR2 (germline): LNHDA, SQIVND (reference sequence).